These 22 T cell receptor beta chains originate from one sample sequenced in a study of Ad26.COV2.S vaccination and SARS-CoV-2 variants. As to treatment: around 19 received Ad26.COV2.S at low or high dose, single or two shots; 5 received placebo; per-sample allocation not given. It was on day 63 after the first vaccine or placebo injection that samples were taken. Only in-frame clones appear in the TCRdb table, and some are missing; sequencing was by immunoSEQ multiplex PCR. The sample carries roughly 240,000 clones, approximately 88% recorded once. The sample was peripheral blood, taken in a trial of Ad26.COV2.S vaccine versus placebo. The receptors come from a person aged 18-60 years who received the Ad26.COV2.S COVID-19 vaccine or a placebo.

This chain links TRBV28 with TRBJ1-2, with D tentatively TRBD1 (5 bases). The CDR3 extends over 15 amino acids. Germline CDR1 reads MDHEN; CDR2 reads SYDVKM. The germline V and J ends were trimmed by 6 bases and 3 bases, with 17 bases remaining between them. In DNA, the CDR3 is TGTGCCAGCAGCCCTATTACGTCCAGGGACTATGGCTACACCTTC. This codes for CASSPITSRDYGYTF.

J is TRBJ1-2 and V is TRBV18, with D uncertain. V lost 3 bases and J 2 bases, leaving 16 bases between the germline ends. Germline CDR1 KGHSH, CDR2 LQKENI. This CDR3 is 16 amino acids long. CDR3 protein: CASSPKSGAENYGYTF. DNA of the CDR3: TGTGCCAGCTCACCTAAATCGGGAGCGGAAAACTATGGCTACACCTTC.

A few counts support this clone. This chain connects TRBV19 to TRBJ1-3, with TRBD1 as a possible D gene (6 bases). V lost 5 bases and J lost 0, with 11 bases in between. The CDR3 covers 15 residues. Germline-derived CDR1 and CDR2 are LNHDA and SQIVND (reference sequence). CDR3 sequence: CASSLWDNSGNTIYF. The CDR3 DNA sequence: TGTGCCAGTAGTTTATGGGACAACTCTGGAAACACCATATATTTT.

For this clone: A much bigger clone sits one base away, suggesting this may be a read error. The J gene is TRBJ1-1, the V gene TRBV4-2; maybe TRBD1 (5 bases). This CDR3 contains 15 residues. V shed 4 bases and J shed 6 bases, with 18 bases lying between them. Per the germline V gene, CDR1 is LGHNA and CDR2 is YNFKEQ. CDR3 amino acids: CASSRGWDSSAEAFF. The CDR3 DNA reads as TGTGCCAGCAGCCGCGGATGGGACTCCTCGGCTGAAGCTTTCTTT.

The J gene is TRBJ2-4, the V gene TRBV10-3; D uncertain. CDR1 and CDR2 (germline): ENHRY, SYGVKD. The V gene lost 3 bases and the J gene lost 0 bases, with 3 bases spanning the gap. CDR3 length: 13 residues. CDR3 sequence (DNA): TGTGCCATCAGTGACCTAGCCAAAAACATTCAGTACTTC. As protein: CAISDLAKNIQYF.

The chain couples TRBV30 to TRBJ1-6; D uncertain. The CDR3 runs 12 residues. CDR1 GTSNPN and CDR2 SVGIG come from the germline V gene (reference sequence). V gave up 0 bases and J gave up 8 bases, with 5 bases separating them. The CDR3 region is CAWSVTDSPLHF. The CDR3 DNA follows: TGTGCCTGGAGTGTAACGGATTCACCCCTCCACTTT.

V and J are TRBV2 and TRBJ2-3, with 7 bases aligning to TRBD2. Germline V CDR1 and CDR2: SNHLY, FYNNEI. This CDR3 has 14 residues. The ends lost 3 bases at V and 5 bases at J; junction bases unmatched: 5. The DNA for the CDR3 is TGTGCCAGCAGTGAGGGGAGGGGCGAAGATACGCAGTATTTT. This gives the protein CASSEGRGEDTQYF.

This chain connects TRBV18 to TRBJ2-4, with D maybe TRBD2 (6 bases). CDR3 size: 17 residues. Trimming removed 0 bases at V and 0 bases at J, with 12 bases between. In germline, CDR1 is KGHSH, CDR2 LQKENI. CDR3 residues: CASSPPRRELAKNIQYF. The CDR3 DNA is TGTGCCAGCTCACCACCGCGACGGGAGTTAGCCAAAAACATTCAGTACTTC.

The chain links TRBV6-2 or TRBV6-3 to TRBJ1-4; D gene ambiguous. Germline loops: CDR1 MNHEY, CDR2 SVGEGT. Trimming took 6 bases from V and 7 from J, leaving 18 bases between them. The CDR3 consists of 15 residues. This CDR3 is CASSPGSSNSEKLFF. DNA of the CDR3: TGTGCCAGCAGCCCTGGGTCCTCAAACAGTGAAAAACTGTTTTTT.

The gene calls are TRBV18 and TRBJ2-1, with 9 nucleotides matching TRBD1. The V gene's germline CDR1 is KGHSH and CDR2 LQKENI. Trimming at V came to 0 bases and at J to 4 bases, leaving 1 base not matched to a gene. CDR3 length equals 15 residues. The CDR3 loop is CASSPPDRGYNEQFF. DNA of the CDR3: TGTGCCAGCTCACCACCGGACAGGGGTTACAATGAGCAGTTCTTC.

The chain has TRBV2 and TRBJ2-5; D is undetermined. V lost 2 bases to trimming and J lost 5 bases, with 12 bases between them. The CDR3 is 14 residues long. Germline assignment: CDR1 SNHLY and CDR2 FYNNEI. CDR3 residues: CASSERARRETQYF. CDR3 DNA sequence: TGTGCCAGCAGTGAAAGGGCTAGAAGGGAGACCCAGTACTTC.

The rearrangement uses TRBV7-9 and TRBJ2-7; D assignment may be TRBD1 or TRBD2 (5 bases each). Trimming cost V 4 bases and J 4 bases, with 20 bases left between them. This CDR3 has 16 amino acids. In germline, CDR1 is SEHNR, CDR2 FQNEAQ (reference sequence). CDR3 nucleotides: TGTGCCAGCAGCTCAAGGGGCGAGGGCGCAGGTTACGAGCAGTACTTC. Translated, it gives CASSSRGEGAGYEQYF.

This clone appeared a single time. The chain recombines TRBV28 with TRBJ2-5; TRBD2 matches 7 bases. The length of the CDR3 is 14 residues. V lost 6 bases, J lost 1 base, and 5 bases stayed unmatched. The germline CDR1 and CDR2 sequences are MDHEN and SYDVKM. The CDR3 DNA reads TGTGCCAGCAGGGAGGGAGGGGCCCAAGAGACCCAGTACTTC. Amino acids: CASREGGAQETQYF.

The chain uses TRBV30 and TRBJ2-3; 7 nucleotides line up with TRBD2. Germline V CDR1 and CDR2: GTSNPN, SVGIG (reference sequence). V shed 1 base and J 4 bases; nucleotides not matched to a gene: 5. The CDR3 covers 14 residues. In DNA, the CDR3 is TGTGCCTGGAGTGATGGGGGAGGGGCAGATACGCAGTATTTT. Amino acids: CAWSDGGGADTQYF.

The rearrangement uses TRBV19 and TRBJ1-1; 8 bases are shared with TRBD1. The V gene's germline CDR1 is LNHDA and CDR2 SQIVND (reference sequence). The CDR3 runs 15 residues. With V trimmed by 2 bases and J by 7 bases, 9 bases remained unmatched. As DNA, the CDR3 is TGTGCCAGTAGTATATCCCGAACAGGGGGGTATGAAGCTTTCTTT. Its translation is CASSISRTGGYEAFF.

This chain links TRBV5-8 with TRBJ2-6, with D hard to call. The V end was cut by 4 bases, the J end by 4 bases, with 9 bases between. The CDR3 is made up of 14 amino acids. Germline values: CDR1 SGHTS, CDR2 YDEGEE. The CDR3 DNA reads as TGTGCCAGCAGCCCTCCCCTAGGGGCCAACGTCCTGACTTTC. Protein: CASSPPLGANVLTF.

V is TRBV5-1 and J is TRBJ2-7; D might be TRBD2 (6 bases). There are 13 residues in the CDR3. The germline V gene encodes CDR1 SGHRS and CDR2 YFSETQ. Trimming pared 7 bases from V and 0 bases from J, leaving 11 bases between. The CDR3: CASGEDFSYEQYF. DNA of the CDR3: TGCGCCAGCGGGGAGGACTTCTCCTACGAGCAGTACTTC.

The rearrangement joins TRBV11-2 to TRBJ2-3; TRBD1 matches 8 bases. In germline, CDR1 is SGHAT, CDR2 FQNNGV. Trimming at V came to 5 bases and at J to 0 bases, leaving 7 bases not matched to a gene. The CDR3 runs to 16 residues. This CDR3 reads CASSRPGGGSTDTQYF. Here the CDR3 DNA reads TGTGCCAGCAGCCGCCCAGGGGGCGGGAGCACAGATACGCAGTATTTT.

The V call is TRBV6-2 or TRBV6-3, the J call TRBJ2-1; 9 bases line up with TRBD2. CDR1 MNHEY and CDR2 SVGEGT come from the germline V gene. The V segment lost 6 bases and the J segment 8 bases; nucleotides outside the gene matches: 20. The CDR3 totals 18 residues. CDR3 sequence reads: CASSPFGTELLAGDEQFF. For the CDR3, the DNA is TGTGCCAGCAGCCCTTTCGGGACGGAATTATTAGCGGGGGATGAGCAGTTCTTC.

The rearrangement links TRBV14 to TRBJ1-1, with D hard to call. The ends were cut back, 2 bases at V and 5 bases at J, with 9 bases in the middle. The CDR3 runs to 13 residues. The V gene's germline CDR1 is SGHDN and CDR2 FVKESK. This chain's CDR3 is CASSQLPGTEAFF. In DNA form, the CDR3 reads TGTGCCAGCAGCCAACTACCTGGAACTGAAGCTTTCTTT.

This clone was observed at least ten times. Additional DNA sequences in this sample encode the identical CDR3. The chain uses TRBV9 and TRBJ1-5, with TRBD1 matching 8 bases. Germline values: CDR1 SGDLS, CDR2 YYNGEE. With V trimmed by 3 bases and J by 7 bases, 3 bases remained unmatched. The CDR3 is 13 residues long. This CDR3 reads CASSAQGGQPQHF. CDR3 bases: TGTGCCAGCAGCGCACAGGGGGGACAGCCCCAGCATTTT. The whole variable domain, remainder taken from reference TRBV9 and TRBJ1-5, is DSGVTQTPKHLITATGQRVTLRCSPRSGDLSVYWYQQSLDQGLQFLIQYYNGEERAKGNILERFSAQQFPDLHSELNLSSLELGDSALYFCASSAQGGQPQHFGDGTRLSIL.

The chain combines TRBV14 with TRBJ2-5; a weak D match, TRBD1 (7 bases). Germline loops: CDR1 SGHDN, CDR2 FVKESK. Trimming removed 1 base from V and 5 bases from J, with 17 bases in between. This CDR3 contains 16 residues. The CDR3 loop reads CASSQATYRGGETQYF. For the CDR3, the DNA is TGTGCCAGCAGCCAAGCCACCTACAGGGGAGGTGAGACCCAGTACTTC.